These 32 T cell receptor beta chains came from one sample sequenced in a study of post-analysis software for immune sequencing data. Whole-study findings and limits: Controls showed lower frequencies than patients for roughly five TRBV segments, and TRBV5-6, TRBV5-1 and TRBV20-1 were among these.

Each TCR beta cDNA library carried unique molecular identifiers. Via MiXCR, TCRdb re-called the PCR reads, giving one row per CDR3 protein. The sample shows almost 700,000 distinct CDR3 sequences, approximately 59% of them seen only once. No cognate antigen is known for these TCRs. Material: blood. The receptors shown here come from a girl between 2 and 10 years old with multiple sclerosis.

The rearrangement links TRBV6-5 to TRBJ1-2, with D possibly matching TRBD1 (6 bases). Trimming took 0 bases from V and 8 from J, leaving 16 bases between them. The CDR3 is 15 residues long. Germline loops: CDR1 MNHEY, CDR2 SVGAGI. The CDR3 reads CASSYSNQGPEGYTF. The CDR3, as DNA: TGTGCCAGCAGTTACTCGAACCAGGGGCCGGAGGGCTACACCTTC.

The chain recombines TRBV5-1 with TRBJ2-1, with D maybe TRBD2 (5 bases). The CDR3 has 15 residues. V shed 0 bases and J shed 8 bases, with 15 bases lying between them. The germline V gene encodes CDR1 SGHRS and CDR2 YFSETQ. The CDR3 here is CASSLGTEGMDEQFF. CDR3 in DNA: TGCGCCAGCAGCTTGGGTACAGAGGGCATGGATGAGCAGTTCTTC.

The sample holds a few counts of this clonotype. This chain links TRBV5-6 with TRBJ1-5; no firm D call. Per the germline V gene, CDR1 is SGHDT and CDR2 is YYEEEE. The V end lost 0 bases, the J end lost 0 bases, and 7 bases lay between the germline ends. This CDR3 is 15 amino acids long. CDR3 protein: CASSLGRRSNQPQHF. The DNA for the CDR3 is TGTGCCAGCAGCTTGGGGAGGCGTAGCAATCAGCCCCAGCATTTT.

This clonotype has just a few counts. The chain recombines TRBV6-5 with TRBJ1-2; the D is unclear. The CDR3 contains 15 residues. The ends were cut back, 0 bases at V and 4 bases at J, with 12 bases in the middle. CDR1 MNHEY and CDR2 SVGAGI come from the germline V gene. Here the CDR3 DNA reads TGTGCCAGCAGTTACTCGTTCGGGCCCGGCTATGGCTACACCTTC. Its protein is CASSYSFGPGYGYTF.

This clonotype was seen only a few times. The V call is TRBV24-1, the J call TRBJ2-1, with 7 bases fitting TRBD2. CDR3 length: 15 residues. From germline, CDR1 is KGHDR and CDR2 SFDVKD. Trimming took 0 bases from V and 9 from J; bases not matched to a gene: 7. As DNA, the CDR3 is TGTGCCACCAGTGATTTGGGGACTATGGACGCTGAGCAGTTCTTC. Translated, it gives CATSDLGTMDAEQFF.

The J gene is TRBJ1-6, the V gene TRBV7-9; 8 bases agree with TRBD1. This CDR3 has 15 amino acids. V gave up 5 bases and J gave up 6 bases; unmatched junction bases: 6. CDR1 is SEHNR and CDR2 is FQNEAQ in the germline V gene (reference sequence). CDR3: CASSPGDRLNSPLHF. CDR3 bases: TGTGCCAGCAGCCCAGGGGACAGGCTTAATTCACCCCTCCACTTT.

This clonotype has more than one count but fewer than ten. This rearrangement joins TRBV11-2 to TRBJ2-4; D is unclear. This CDR3 is 15 amino acids long. V lost 4 bases, J lost 0 bases, and 10 bases lay in between. Germline CDR1 and CDR2: SGHAT and FQNNGV. CDR3 sequence (DNA): TGTGCCAGCAGCTCAGTGATTTTAGCCAAAAACATTCAGTACTTC. Its translation is CASSSVILAKNIQYF.

The J gene is TRBJ2-7, the V gene TRBV12-5; D not certain. This CDR3 contains 14 residues. CDR1 and CDR2 from the germline V gene are LGHNT and FRNRAP. V dropped 11 bases and J dropped 0 bases, with 17 bases sitting between them. CDR3 coding DNA: TGTGCTTCTTCCGCTTACCTTAGCTCCTACGAGCAGTACTTC. Translated: CASSAYLSSYEQYF. The full variable domain, rest sourced from reference TRBV12-5 and TRBJ2-7, is DARVTQTPRHKVTEMGQEVTMRCQPILGHNTVFWYRQTMMQGLELLAYFRNRAPLDDSGMPKDRFSAEMPDATLATLKIQPSEPRDSAVYFCASSAYLSSYEQYFGPGTRLTVT.

J is TRBJ2-3 and V is TRBV20-1, with TRBD2 as a possible D gene (6 bases). V was cut by 6 bases and J by 4 bases, with 23 bases left in between. The CDR3 loop spans 16 amino acids. Germline CDR1 reads DFQATT; CDR2 reads SNEGSKA (reference sequence). The CDR3, as DNA: TGCAGTGCCCCACCACCCGGGAGAGGAGGAGCAGATACGCAGTATTTT. Translation gives CSAPPPGRGGADTQYF.

This clonotype came up a few times. The chain has TRBV4-3 and TRBJ2-1; 10 bases map to TRBD1. The junction had 14 bases not matched to a gene; V was cut back by 1 base and J by 8 bases. The CDR3 is 18 residues long. Germline lookup yields CDR1 LGHNA and CDR2 YSLEER. CDR3 protein: CASSQGRAWDRGSHEQFF. The CDR3 region has the DNA TGCGCCAGCAGCCAAGGGCGGGCATGGGACAGGGGTTCCCATGAGCAGTTCTTC.

This clonotype was detected a few times. The V call is TRBV5-1, the J call TRBJ2-5; D possibly corresponds to TRBD1 (5 bases). V was pared by 0 bases and J by 1 base, with 16 bases between. Germline CDR1 SGHRS, CDR2 YFSETQ. The CDR3 sequence is 17 residues long. Written as DNA, the CDR3 is TGCGCCAGCAGCTTGGGGTTCCTGACAGTCACCCAAGAGACCCAGTACTTC. It yields the protein CASSLGFLTVTQETQYF.

The rearrangement joins TRBV7-9 to TRBJ1-1, with a possible D match to TRBD1 (6 bases). The length of the CDR3 is 15 residues. V dropped 3 bases and J dropped 4 bases, with 15 bases sitting between them. The germline CDR1 and CDR2 sequences are SEHNR and FQNEAQ (reference sequence). In DNA form, the CDR3 reads TGTGCCAGCAGCTTCGGGAGGGGGTTGGGCACTGAAGCTTTCTTT. The encoded protein is CASSFGRGLGTEAFF.

The J gene is TRBJ2-3, the V gene TRBV4-3; D unclear. The CDR3 is 14 amino acids. In germline, CDR1 is LGHNA, CDR2 YSLEER. Trimming stripped 0 bases from V and 2 bases from J, with 6 bases between. CDR3 loop: CASSQELLTDTQYF. CDR3 sequence (DNA): TGCGCCAGCAGCCAAGAGCTACTCACAGATACGCAGTATTTT.

The J gene is TRBJ2-6, the V gene TRBV25-1; 7 bases align to TRBD2. CDR1 and CDR2 from the germline V gene are MGHDK and SYGVNS. V lost 6 bases, J lost 2 bases, and 4 bases stayed unmatched. The CDR3 is 15 residues long. The DNA for the CDR3 is TGTGCCAGCAGCGTGGCGGGGGCTGGGGCCAACGTCCTGACTTTC. Protein product: CASSVAGAGANVLTF. The full variable domain, rest sourced from reference TRBV25-1 and TRBJ2-6, is EADIYQTPRYLVIGTGKKITLECSQTMGHDKMYWYQQDPGMELHLIHYSYGVNSTEKGDLSSESTVSRIRTEHFPLTLESARPSHTSQYLCASSVAGAGANVLTFGAGSRLTVL.

V usage is TRBV7-2 and J usage is TRBJ2-3; D possibly corresponds to TRBD2 (7 bases). V shed 4 bases and J shed 5 bases, with 19 bases lying between them. Germline V lookup: CDR1 SGHTA, CDR2 FQGNSA. The CDR3 is 16 amino acids. CDR3 nucleotide sequence: TGTGCCAGCAGCTCAACCTCCGGGGGGCCCGGAGATACGCAGTATTTT. It encodes CASSSTSGGPGDTQYF.

This clonotype was observed a few times. This chain uses TRBV7-2 with TRBJ1-2, with 7 bases fitting TRBD1. The J segment lost 4 bases and the V segment lost 6 bases, leaving 11 bases of the junction unmatched. Germline values: CDR1 SGHTA, CDR2 FQGNSA. The CDR3 totals 15 residues. CDR3: CASRRTGTEGYGYTF. Here the CDR3 DNA reads TGTGCCAGCAGACGTACCGGGACAGAAGGCTATGGCTACACCTTC.

CDR3 DNA sequence: TGTGCCAGCAGTCCTCGACAGTTAGACACCGGGGAGCTGTTTTTT. Protein product: CASSPRQLDTGELFF. The chain employs TRBV12-3 or TRBV12-4 and TRBJ2-2; perhaps TRBD1 as D (5 bases). Trimming removed 5 bases at V and 3 bases at J, with 13 bases between. The CDR3 runs to 15 residues.

This clonotype has a single count. V gene TRBV9 combines with J gene TRBJ2-1, with 7 positions matching TRBD2. The J segment lost 7 bases and the V segment lost 0 bases, leaving 4 bases of the junction unmatched. Looked up from germline, CDR1 is SGDLS and CDR2 is YYNGEE. This CDR3 is 14 amino acids long. CDR3 DNA: TGTGCCAGCAGCGTAGGGCTAGCGGATAATGAGCAGTTCTTC. It translates to CASSVGLADNEQFF.

J is TRBJ2-3 and V is TRBV7-9; D tentatively fits TRBD1 or TRBD2 (5 bases each). The CDR3 has 16 residues. Between the trimmed V and J ends, which lost 5 bases and 0 bases, there was a span of 15 bases. CDR1 is SEHNR, CDR2 FQNEAQ, per germline (reference sequence). CDR3 DNA sequence: TGTGCCAGCAGCCCCTCGGGGCAGAGAAGCACAGATACGCAGTATTTT. It specifies CASSPSGQRSTDTQYF.

This clonotype was seen more than once but under ten times. V and J are TRBV6-6 and TRBJ1-2, with a tentative D call TRBD1 (5 bases). V lost 6 bases and J 2 bases, leaving 10 bases between the germline ends. CDR1 MNHNY and CDR2 SVGAGI come from the germline V gene (reference sequence). This CDR3 has 13 amino acids. The CDR3 loop reads CASSRDRNYGYTF. In DNA, the CDR3 is TGTGCCAGCAGCCGCGACAGAAACTATGGCTACACCTTC.

A single count supports this clonotype. The chain links TRBV7-9 to TRBJ2-6, with a tentative D call TRBD1 (6 bases). CDR1 and CDR2 from the germline V gene are SEHNR and FQNEAQ (reference sequence). There are 18 residues in the CDR3. V dropped 5 bases and J dropped 0 bases, with 17 bases sitting between them. For the CDR3, the DNA is TGTGCCAGCAGCCAATTCATTCAGGGGAGCTCTGGGGCCAACGTCCTGACTTTC. Amino acid sequence: CASSQFIQGSSGANVLTF. Based on the CDR3 plus reference TRBV7-9 and TRBJ2-6, the full variable domain is DTGVSQNPRHKITKRGQNVTFRCDPISEHNRLYWYRQTLGQGPEFLTYFQNEAQLEKSRLLSDRFSAERPKGSFSTLEIQRTEQGDSAMYLCASSQFIQGSSGANVLTFGAGSRLTVL.

The chain uses TRBV5-1 and TRBJ1-1; no clear D gene. Germline V gene lookup returns CDR1 SGHRS and CDR2 YFSETQ. V shed 0 bases and J shed 7 bases, with 16 bases lying between them. This CDR3 region has 15 residues. CDR3 sequence (DNA): TGCGCCAGCAGCTTGGAAACACCCCAAGGCGGTGAAGCTTTCTTT. Residues: CASSLETPQGGEAFF.

The CDR3 reads CASSLVAGGLGGDQETQYF. The CDR3 coding sequence is TGTGCCAGCAGCCTTGTAGCGGGGGGACTCGGTGGGGATCAAGAGACCCAGTACTTC. The genes are TRBV11-2 and TRBJ2-5; 10 bases align to TRBD2. Looked up from germline, CDR1 is SGHAT and CDR2 is FQNNGV. CDR3 length: 19 residues. The V segment lost 5 bases and the J segment 2 bases; nucleotides outside the gene matches: 17.

The rearrangement joins TRBV6-1 to TRBJ2-3; tentatively, D is TRBD2 (6 bases). V was shortened by 2 bases and J by 4 bases, with 16 bases between the two germline ends. The CDR3 length is 16 residues. Germline CDR1 reads MNHNS; CDR2 reads SASEGT. The CDR3 sequence is CASSEWGESRPDTQYF. The CDR3 region has the DNA TGTGCCAGCAGTGAATGGGGGGAATCAAGGCCAGATACGCAGTATTTT.

This clonotype occurred a few times. The gene calls are TRBV7-9 and TRBJ2-7; D remains unclear. Germline lookup yields CDR1 SEHNR and CDR2 FQNEAQ (reference sequence). V was clipped by 4 bases and J by 6 bases, with 10 bases between them. This CDR3 has 12 residues. The CDR3 region has the DNA TGTGCCAGCAGCTCCTTAACCGGCGAGCAGTACTTC. Its protein product is CASSSLTGEQYF. Drawing the rest from reference TRBV7-9 and TRBJ2-7, the complete variable domain is DTGVSQNPRHKITKRGQNVTFRCDPISEHNRLYWYRQTLGQGPEFLTYFQNEAQLEKSRLLSDRFSAERPKGSFSTLEIQRTEQGDSAMYLCASSSLTGEQYFGPGTRLTVT.

The V call is TRBV6-5, the J call TRBJ2-3; 12 bases line up with TRBD1. CDR1 and CDR2 (germline): MNHEY, SVGAGI. This CDR3 is 16 amino acids long. V gave up 6 bases and J gave up 4 bases; unmatched junction bases: 8. The CDR3 here is CASRLLGQGAPDTQYF. The CDR3 DNA follows: TGTGCCAGCAGACTCCTGGGACAGGGGGCCCCAGATACGCAGTATTTT.

The V call is TRBV12-3 or TRBV12-4, the J call TRBJ2-7; TRBD1 aligns across 7 bases. V trimming: 2 bases; J trimming: 5 bases; junction bases outside the gene matches: 3. The CDR3 extends over 13 amino acids. The DNA of the CDR3 is TGTGCCAGCAGTTTAAGGGACAGTCACGAGCAGTACTTC. It specifies CASSLRDSHEQYF.

The sample holds one count of this clonotype. The CDR3 nucleotides read TGTGCCAGCAGCTTGGTAGACAGGCTTAACTATGGCTACACCTTC. Amino acids: CASSLVDRLNYGYTF. The chain has TRBV5-6 and TRBJ1-2, with D possibly TRBD1 on 6 matching bases. The CDR3 spans 15 residues. The germline V and J ends were trimmed by 0 bases and 1 base, with 10 bases remaining between them. Germline V gene sequence: CDR1 SGHDT, CDR2 YYEEEE.

The chain couples TRBV7-2 to TRBJ2-5, with TRBD2 matching 11 bases. Germline V gene lookup returns CDR1 SGHTA and CDR2 FQGNSA. With V trimmed by 8 bases and J by 2 bases, 4 bases remained unmatched. The length of the CDR3 is 14 residues. Here the CDR3 reads CASCRTSGQETQYF. The CDR3 DNA is TGTGCCAGCTGTAGGACTAGCGGGCAAGAGACCCAGTACTTC.

This chain links TRBV7-3 with TRBJ2-3; 9 positions match TRBD1. From germline, CDR1 is SGHTA and CDR2 FQGTGA. V lost 6 bases to trimming and J lost 6 bases; unmatched junction nucleotides: 7. CDR3 length: 14 amino acids. The CDR3 DNA reads TGTGCCAGCAGTCCCGGGACAGGGTCGGATACGCAGTATTTT. This gives the protein CASSPGTGSDTQYF.

This sequence joins TRBV5-1 and TRBJ2-3, with D perhaps assigned TRBD1 or TRBD2 (5 bases each). In germline, CDR1 is SGHRS, CDR2 YFSETQ. The CDR3 loop spans 18 amino acids. The germline V and J ends were trimmed by 6 bases and 6 bases, with 29 bases remaining between them. CDR3 protein: CASTDNPPGRISRDTQYF. The CDR3 DNA reads as TGCGCCAGCACCGACAATCCTCCGGGACGGATATCTCGGGATACGCAGTATTTT.

This clonotype was counted between two and nine times. This chain joins TRBV29-1 and TRBJ2-1, with TRBD2 matching 7 bases. The CDR3 spans 16 residues. From germline, CDR1 is SQVTM and CDR2 ANQGSEA. V trimming: 2 bases; J trimming: 7 bases; junction bases outside the gene matches: 14. Written as DNA, the CDR3 is TGCAGCGTTGAAAAGGCTAGCGGACGTCTAGGGAATGAGCAGTTCTTC. Translating it yields CSVEKASGRLGNEQFF.